Presented here are 9 T cell receptor beta chains from one specimen sequenced in a study of T cells in women clearing cervical HPV infection. Sequenced by immunoSEQ multiplex PCR; TCRdb stores in-frame clones only, minus some. Its clone listing holds 30,000 to 35,000 clones. Material: blood buffy coat. The receptors stem from a woman between 18 and 70 years old with a cervical HPV16 infection that either progressed to CIN3+ or cleared (not recorded which).

About this clone itself: The CDR3 end is not reached by the read, which stops 3 residues before it; the germline J gene fills it in. The rearrangement joins TRBV16 to TRBJ2-7, with TRBD1 as a possible D gene (5 bases). V lost 4 bases to trimming and J lost 4 bases, with 14 bases between them. Germline lookup yields CDR1 KGHSY and CDR2 FQNENV. The CDR3 is made up of 14 amino acids. The sequenced CDR3 bases are TGTGCCAGCAGCCGCGACAGAACGCTATACGAG. Protein product: CASSRDRTLYE. The complete CDR3 protein is CASSRDRTLYEQYF.

About this clone: The read comes to an end 3 residues before the CDR3 does, leaving the germline J gene to fill in the end. The gene calls are TRBV10-3 and TRBJ1-4; D might be TRBD1 (6 bases). Germline assignment: CDR1 ENHRY and CDR2 SYGVKD. Trimming took off 8 bases at V and 7 bases at J, with 17 bases between the two ends. The CDR3 is made up of 14 amino acids. Here the CDR3 reads CAIVAGRGGEKLFF. The DNA read from the CDR3 is TGTGCCATCGTCGCAGGGAGGGGGGGTGAAAAA.

To note about this clone: The read halts 3 residues ahead of the CDR3 end, with the missing end drawn from the germline J gene. This sequence joins TRBV5-1 and TRBJ2-7; TRBD1 is a possible D gene (6 bases). The CDR3 runs to 13 residues. Trimming cost V 1 base and J 4 bases, with 9 bases left between them. Germline V CDR1 and CDR2: SGHRS, YFSETQ. This CDR3 is CASSLSDRYEQYF. The sequenced part of the CDR3 DNA is TGCGCCAGCAGCTTGAGTGACAGGTACGAG.

Concerning this clone itself: Sequencing ends 3 residues short of the CDR3 end; the germline J gene provides the rest. This chain joins TRBV20-1 and TRBJ2-5; 13 bases match TRBD2. Germline CDR1 DFQATT, CDR2 SNEGSKA (reference sequence). The CDR3 length is 15 residues. The J segment lost 5 bases and the V segment lost 6 bases, leaving 9 bases of the junction unmatched. The CDR3 DNA, read in part, is TGCAGTGCCCCTGGACTAGCGGGGGTCAGGGAGACC. Its protein is CSAPGLAGVRET. The entire CDR3 sequence reads CSAPGLAGVRETQYF.

The sequenced CDR3 bases are TGTGCCAGCTCACGGGAACAGGGCCCCAACTATGGT. Translated: CASSREQGPNYG. The CDR3 reads in full as CASSREQGPNYGQYF. This chain links TRBV18 with TRBJ2-4; maybe TRBD1 (6 bases). The read falls 3 residues short of the CDR3 end, and the missing part is taken from the germline J gene. This CDR3 has 15 amino acids. Germline V gene sequence: CDR1 KGHSH, CDR2 LQKENI.

Points on this clone: The observed sequence ends 3 residues before the CDR3 terminus, with the missing tail filled in from the germline J gene. The chain joins TRBV2 to TRBJ2-2; no reliable D call. CDR1 is SNHLY, CDR2 FYNNEI, per germline. The CDR3 loop spans 13 amino acids. V lost 7 bases and J 8 bases, leaving 14 bases between the germline ends. The CDR3 bases that were read are TGTGCCAGCAACAACCCCCAGGTTGGGGAG. The encoded protein is CASNNPQVGE. The whole CDR3 is CASNNPQVGELFF.

A word on this clone: Read sequence stops 3 residues before the CDR3 end, and the germline J gene provides the missing end. The rearrangement links TRBV7-6 to TRBJ2-2, with D unresolved. The ends were cut back, 1 base at V and 0 bases at J, with 9 bases in the middle. The germline V gene has CDR1 SGHVS and CDR2 FNYEAQ. CDR3 length: 16 residues. CDR3 region: CASSLEVTTNTGELFF. The covered CDR3 bases are TGTGCCAGCAGCTTAGAAGTGACAACGAACACCGGGGAG.

Concerning this clone: Read data end 3 residues before the CDR3 end; the end is taken from the germline J gene. The genes are TRBV7-2 and TRBJ1-1; no firm D call. The CDR3 covers 12 residues. Germline-derived CDR1 and CDR2 are SGHTA and FQGNSA. Partial CDR3 DNA: TGTGCCAGCAGCCCCTATTCAGGAGAA. The encoded protein is CASSPYSGE. The entire CDR3 reads CASSPYSGEAFF.

As for this clone: The sequenced fragment ends 3 residues before the CDR3 boundary, so the rest is inferred from the germline J gene. Other DNA sequences in the sample encode the same CDR3. The V gene is TRBV19, the J gene TRBJ1-2; D may be TRBD1 (5 bases). This CDR3 comprises 13 residues. Germline V CDR1 and CDR2: LNHDA, SQIVND (reference sequence). The DNA read from the CDR3 is TGTGCCAGTAGTACGGGGGGGGTTTACGAC. Translated: CASSTGGVYD. The full CDR3 reads CASSTGGVYDYTF.